One T cell receptor (beta chain) is described in this entry. The CDR3 covers 13 residues. Per the germline V gene, CDR1 is MRHNA and CDR2 is SNTAGT. V was trimmed by 3 bases and J by 7 bases, leaving 10 bases between them. Repertoires were generated with immunoSEQ multiplex PCR, while TCRdb's copy carries only in-frame clones and drops some. The table shows roughly 93,000 clones, with about 95% occurring only once. This entry belongs to a study of technical replicates of blood from a few donors. The receptor was isolated from a human donor in good health. The sample taken for sequencing was T cells isolated from PBMCs. The chain recombines TRBV6-4 with TRBJ1-5; D possibly corresponds to TRBD1 (5 bases). This CDR3 reads CASSDWQGQPQHF. The CDR3 DNA sequence: TGTGCCAGCAGTGATTGGCAGGGCCAGCCCCAGCATTTT.